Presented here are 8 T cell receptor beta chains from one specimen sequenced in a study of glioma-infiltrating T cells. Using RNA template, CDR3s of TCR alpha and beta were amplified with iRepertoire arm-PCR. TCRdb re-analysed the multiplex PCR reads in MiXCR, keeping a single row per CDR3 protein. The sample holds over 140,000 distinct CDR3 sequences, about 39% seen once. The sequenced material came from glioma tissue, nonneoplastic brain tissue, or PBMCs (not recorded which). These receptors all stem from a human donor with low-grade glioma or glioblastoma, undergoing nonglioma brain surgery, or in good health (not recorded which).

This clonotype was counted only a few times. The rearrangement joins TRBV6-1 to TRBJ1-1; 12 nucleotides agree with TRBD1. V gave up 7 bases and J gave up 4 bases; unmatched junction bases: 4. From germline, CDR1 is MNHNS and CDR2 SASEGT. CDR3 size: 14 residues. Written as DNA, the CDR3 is TGTGCCAGCATTTCGGGACAGGGGGCCACTGAAGCTTTCTTT. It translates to CASISGQGATEAFF.

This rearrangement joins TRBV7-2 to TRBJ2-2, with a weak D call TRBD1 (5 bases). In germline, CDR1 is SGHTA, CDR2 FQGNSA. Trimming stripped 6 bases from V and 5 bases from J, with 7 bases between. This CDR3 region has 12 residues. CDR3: CASRKGTGELFF. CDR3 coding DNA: TGTGCCAGCAGAAAGGGGACCGGGGAGCTGTTTTTT. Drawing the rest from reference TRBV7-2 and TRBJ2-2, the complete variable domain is GAGVSQSPSNKVTEKGKDVELRCDPISGHTALYWYRQSLGQGLEFLIYFQGNSAPDKSGLPSDRFSAERTGGSVSTLTIQRTQQEDSAVYLCASRKGTGELFFGEGSRLTVL.

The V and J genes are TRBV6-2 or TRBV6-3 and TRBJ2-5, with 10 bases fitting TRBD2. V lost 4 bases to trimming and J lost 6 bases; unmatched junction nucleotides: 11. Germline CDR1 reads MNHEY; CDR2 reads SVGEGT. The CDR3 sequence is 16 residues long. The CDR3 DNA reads TGTGCCAGCAGTTTATTGTCTAGCGGGGGCGTTAAGACCCAGTACTTC. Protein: CASSLLSSGGVKTQYF.

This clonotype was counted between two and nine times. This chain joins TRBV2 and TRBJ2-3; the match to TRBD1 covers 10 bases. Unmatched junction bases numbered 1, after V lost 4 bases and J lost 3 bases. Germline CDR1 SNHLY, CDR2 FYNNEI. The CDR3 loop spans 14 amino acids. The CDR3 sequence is CASSGQGATDTQYF. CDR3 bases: TGTGCCAGCAGTGGACAGGGGGCAACAGATACGCAGTATTTT.

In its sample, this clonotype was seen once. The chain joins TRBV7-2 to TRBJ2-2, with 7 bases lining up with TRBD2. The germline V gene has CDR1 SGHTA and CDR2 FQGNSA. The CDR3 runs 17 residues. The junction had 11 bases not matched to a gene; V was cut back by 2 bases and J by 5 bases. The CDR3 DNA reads TGTGCCAGCAGCTTACGGCCGGGACTACCGGTTACCGGGGAGCTGTTTTTT. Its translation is CASSLRPGLPVTGELFF.

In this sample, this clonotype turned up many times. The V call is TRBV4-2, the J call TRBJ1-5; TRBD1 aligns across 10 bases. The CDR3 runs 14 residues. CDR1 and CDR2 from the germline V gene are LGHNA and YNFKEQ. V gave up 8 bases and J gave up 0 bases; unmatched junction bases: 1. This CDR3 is CASGTGDSNQPQHF. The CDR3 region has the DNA TGTGCCAGCGGGACAGGGGATAGCAATCAGCCCCAGCATTTT.

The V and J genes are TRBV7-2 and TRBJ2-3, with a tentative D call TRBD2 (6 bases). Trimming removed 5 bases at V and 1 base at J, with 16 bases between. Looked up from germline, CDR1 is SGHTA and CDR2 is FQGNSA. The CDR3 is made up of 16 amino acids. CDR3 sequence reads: CASSARPAGRTDTQYF. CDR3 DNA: TGTGCCAGCAGCGCCCGCCCTGCGGGACGCACAGATACGCAGTATTTT.

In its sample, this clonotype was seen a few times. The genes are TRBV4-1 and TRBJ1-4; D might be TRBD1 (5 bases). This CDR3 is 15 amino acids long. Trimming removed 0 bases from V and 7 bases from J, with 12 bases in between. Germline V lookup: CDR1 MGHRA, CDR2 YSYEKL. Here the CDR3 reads CASSQEGGGSEKLFF. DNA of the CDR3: TGCGCCAGCAGCCAAGAGGGGGGAGGGAGTGAAAAACTGTTTTTT.